A selection of T cell receptor beta chains follows, all from one sample in a study of cytomegalovirus exposure and HLA in healthy donors. Measured with immunoSEQ multiplex PCR; TCRdb has only the in-frame clones, and not every one. The sample lists more than 35,000 clones, about 70% occurring once. What was sequenced was PBMCs. The origin of the receptors is a man aged 35 to 55 in good health and CMV-seronegative. Both conserved end residues are part of each CDR3.

V,J,CDR3
TRBV10-3,TRBJ2-5,CAISNLRGGHETQYF
TRBV28,TRBJ2-7,CASSLWDRGRDEQYF
TRBV4-3,TRBJ1-5,CASSLSSGQPQHF
TRBV7-2,TRBJ2-3,CASSPGGGLQDTQYF
TRBV6-5,TRBJ1-4,CASSPGTQKLFF
TRBV7-3,TRBJ2-2,CASRLTANTGELFF
TRBV29-1,TRBJ2-3,CSVVTGGDTQYF
TRBV27,TRBJ2-3,CASRIQGTDTQYF
TRBV5-1,TRBJ1-4,CASSYTGGEKLFF
TRBV4-2,TRBJ1-6,CASSLDRVENSPLHF
TRBV7-8,NA,CASSLLSGFPNEQYF
TRBV30,TRBJ1-6,CAWRPPWRGSPLHF
TRBV6-5,TRBJ2-1,CASSYSSHRGNEQFF
TRBV19,TRBJ2-7,CASSMGLNYEQYF
TRBV11-2,TRBJ1-2,CASSWEGDGYTF
TRBV7-9,TRBJ2-7,CASSSRDLYSYEQYF
TRBV27,TRBJ1-1,CASSLSRQREAFF
TRBV2,TRBJ2-5,CASRAQETQYF
TRBV13,TRBJ2-3,CASSFRGSTDTQYF
TRBV6-1,TRBJ2-7,CASSHRGDEQYF
TRBV7-9,TRBJ1-6,CASSDLVEAPLHF
TRBV6-1,TRBJ2-7,CASSSSRGYEQYF
TRBV7-9,TRBJ2-5,CASTTGGAETQYF
TRBV19,TRBJ2-1,CASTQRGYNEQFF
TRBV30,TRBJ2-1,CAWRNPGDEQFF
TRBV6-4,TRBJ2-3,CASSVEAGDRDTQYF
TRBV9,TRBJ2-1,CASSVVASGANEQFF
TRBV6-5,TRBJ2-2,CASSYSGAPGELFF
TRBV2,TRBJ1-5,CASSEGTGGNQPQHF
TRBV30,TRBJ1-6,CAWSVTGRDSPLHF
TRBV5-6,TRBJ2-1,CASSRRGLYNEQFF
TRBV5-4,TRBJ2-5,CASSSPGGAETQYF
TRBV5-1,TRBJ2-1,CASSTGTSGGVSLMFF
TRBV4-1,TRBJ1-1,CASSQTGAEAFF
TRBV30,TRBJ1-4,CAWRDQGAREKLFF
TRBV29-1,TRBJ1-1,CSAVWGNTEAFF
TRBV2,TRBJ2-7,CASSGGSYEQYF
TRBV6-5,TRBJ2-1,CASSLDRGQSNEQFF
TRBV30,TRBJ1-1,CAWSVTKGLTTEAFF
TRBV4-2,TRBJ2-1,CASTPSHTGVNEQFF
TRBV5-1,TRBJ2-7,CASSPYGQGFDEQYF
TRBV10-3,TRBJ2-3,CAISAIAGGTDTQYF
TRBV28,TRBJ2-2,CASSFYRNTGELFF
TRBV12-5,TRBJ1-4,CASGQGTTNEKLFF
TRBV10-2,TRBJ2-7,CASGGTSVYEQYF
TRBV10-3,TRBJ1-5,CAISDSLNQPQHF
TRBV4-2,TRBJ2-3,CASRPAGSTDTQYF
TRBV25-1,TRBJ2-1,CASIGGGAYNEQFF
TRBV12-1,TRBJ2-5,CASSQRTGQETQYF
TRBV6-6,TRBJ1-1,CASSPGQFEAFF
TRBV10-3,TRBJ2-4,CAISEELAGVTVDKNIQYF
TRBV6-5,TRBJ1-2,CASSTQDYNYGYTF
TRBV2,TRBJ2-7,CASSYTSGGIDEQYF
TRBV10-1,TRBJ1-2,CASKQVTTGGYTF
TRBV2,TRBJ2-7,CASSGNRHSYEQYF